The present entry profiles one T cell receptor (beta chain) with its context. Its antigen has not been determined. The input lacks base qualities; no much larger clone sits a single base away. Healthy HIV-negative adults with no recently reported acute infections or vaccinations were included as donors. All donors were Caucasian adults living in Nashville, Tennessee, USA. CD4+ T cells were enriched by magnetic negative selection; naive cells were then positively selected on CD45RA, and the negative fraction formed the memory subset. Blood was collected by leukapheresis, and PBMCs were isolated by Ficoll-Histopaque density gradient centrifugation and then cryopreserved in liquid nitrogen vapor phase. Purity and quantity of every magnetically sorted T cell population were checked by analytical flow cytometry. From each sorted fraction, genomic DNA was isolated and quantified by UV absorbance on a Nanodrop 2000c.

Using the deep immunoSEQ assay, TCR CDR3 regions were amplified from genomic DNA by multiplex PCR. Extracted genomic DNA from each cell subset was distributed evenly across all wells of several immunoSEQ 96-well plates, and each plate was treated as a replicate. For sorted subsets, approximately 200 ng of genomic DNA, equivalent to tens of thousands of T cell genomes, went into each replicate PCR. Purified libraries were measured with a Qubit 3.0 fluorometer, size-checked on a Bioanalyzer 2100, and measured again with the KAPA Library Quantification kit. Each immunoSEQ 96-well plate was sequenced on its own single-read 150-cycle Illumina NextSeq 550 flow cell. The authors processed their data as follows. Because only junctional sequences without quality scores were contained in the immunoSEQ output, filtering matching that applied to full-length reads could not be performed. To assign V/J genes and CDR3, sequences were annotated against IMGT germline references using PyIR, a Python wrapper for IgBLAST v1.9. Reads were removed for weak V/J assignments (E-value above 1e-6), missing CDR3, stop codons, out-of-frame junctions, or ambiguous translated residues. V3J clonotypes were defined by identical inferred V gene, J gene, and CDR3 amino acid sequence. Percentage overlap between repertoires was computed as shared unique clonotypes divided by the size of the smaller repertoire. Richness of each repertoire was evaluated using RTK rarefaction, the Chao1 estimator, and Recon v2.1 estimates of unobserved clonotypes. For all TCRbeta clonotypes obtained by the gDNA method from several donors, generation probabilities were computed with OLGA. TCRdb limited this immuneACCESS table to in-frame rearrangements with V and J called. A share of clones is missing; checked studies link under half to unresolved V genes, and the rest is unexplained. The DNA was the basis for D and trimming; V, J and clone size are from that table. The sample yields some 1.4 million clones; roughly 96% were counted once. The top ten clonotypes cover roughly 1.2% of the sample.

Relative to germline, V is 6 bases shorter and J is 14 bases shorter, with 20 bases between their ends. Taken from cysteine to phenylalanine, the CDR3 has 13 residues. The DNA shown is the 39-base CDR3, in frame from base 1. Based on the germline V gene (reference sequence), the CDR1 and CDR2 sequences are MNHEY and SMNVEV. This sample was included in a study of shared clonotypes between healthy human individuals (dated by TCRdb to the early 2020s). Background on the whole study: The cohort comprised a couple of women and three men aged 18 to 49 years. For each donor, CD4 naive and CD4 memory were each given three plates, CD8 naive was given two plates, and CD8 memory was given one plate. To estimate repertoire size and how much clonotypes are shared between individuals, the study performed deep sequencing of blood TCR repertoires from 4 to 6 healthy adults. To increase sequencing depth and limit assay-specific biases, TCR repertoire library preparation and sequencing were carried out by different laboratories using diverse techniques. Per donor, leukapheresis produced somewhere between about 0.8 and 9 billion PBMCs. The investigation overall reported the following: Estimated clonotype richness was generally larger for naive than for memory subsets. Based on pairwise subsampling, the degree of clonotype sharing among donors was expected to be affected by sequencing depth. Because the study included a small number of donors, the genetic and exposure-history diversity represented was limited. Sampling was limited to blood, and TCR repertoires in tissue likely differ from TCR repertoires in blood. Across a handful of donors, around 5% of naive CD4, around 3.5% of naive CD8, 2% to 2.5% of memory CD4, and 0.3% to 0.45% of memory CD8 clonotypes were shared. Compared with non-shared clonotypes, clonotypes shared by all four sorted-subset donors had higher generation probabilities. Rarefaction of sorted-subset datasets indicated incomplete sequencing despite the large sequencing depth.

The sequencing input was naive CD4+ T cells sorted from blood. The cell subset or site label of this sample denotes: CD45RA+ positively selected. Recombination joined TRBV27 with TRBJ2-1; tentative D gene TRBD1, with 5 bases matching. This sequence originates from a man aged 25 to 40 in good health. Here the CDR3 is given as CASSLGRGPSEFF. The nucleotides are TGTGCCAGCAGCTTGGGAAGGGGCCCCTCGGAGTTCTTC.